The 21 T cell receptor beta chains in this list originate from one sample, sequenced in a study of blood T cells in healthy people across ages. Alongside a J-beta primer mix, a sample-barcoded 5' primer served in a second PCR lasting about 7 to 12 cycles. TCRdb used MiXCR to reprocess the 5' RACE reads, holding one entry per CDR3 protein. The data show around 1.7 million distinct CDR3 sequences, 28% seen once. Specimen: blood. The receptors were gathered from a woman aged 25 to 39 in good health.

This clonotype was recorded a few times. The chain links TRBV3-1 to TRBJ1-4; the D is unclear. The germline gives CDR1 LGHDT, CDR2 YNNKEL (reference sequence). The V end was cut by 4 bases, the J end by 2 bases, with 8 bases between. The CDR3 extends over 14 amino acids. CDR3 DNA sequence: TGTGCCAGCAGCCGGGCCGGTACTAATGAAAAACTGTTTTTT. It translates to CASSRAGTNEKLFF.

The chain is built from TRBV7-9 and TRBJ1-1; D unresolved. The CDR3 contains 16 residues. The V end was cut by 4 bases, the J end by 7 bases, with 22 bases between. Per germline, CDR1 SEHNR and CDR2 FQNEAQ (reference sequence). The CDR3 protein is CASSSSGSGIEDEAFF. In DNA form, the CDR3 reads TGTGCCAGCAGCTCCAGTGGGTCCGGTATCGAGGATGAAGCTTTCTTT.

CDR3 amino acids: CASSLSITGELFF. CDR3 bases: TGTGCCAGCAGTTTATCGATCACCGGGGAGCTGTTTTTT. The chain is built from TRBV27 and TRBJ2-2; D not resolved. Germline V gene lookup returns CDR1 MNHEY and CDR2 SMNVEV (reference sequence). V was trimmed by 0 bases and J by 4 bases, leaving 3 bases between them. This CDR3 is 13 amino acids long.

This clonotype was seen more than once but under ten times. The chain carries TRBV20-1 and TRBJ2-5; unclear D gene. Germline lookup yields CDR1 DFQATT and CDR2 SNEGSKA (reference sequence). This CDR3 is built from 14 residues. V lost 1 base and J lost 2, with 11 bases in between. The CDR3: CSARVTSRQETQYF. DNA for the CDR3: TGCAGTGCTAGAGTAACCTCGCGACAAGAGACCCAGTACTTC.

This chain joins TRBV7-2 and TRBJ1-1; possibly TRBD1 for D (6 bases). The CDR3 sequence is 13 residues long. V lost 5 bases, J lost 5 bases, and 12 bases lay in between. Germline CDR1 reads SGHTA; CDR2 reads FQGNSA. CDR3 coding DNA: TGTGCCAGCAGCCGACCAGGGGTAACTGAAGCTTTCTTT. Translation: CASSRPGVTEAFF.

In this sample, this clonotype turned up a few times. The chain combines TRBV20-1 with TRBJ2-1, with D possibly matching TRBD1 (6 bases). This CDR3 is built from 11 residues. Trimming took 6 bases from V and 4 from J, leaving 7 bases between them. From germline, CDR1 is DFQATT and CDR2 SNEGSKA (reference sequence). The CDR3 protein is CSADRYNEQFF. The CDR3 DNA reads TGCAGTGCCGACAGGTACAATGAGCAGTTCTTC.

CDR3 region: CASSPYPPDTQYF. The CDR3, as DNA: TGTGCCAGCAGCCCTTACCCTCCAGATACGCAGTATTTT. The V gene is TRBV7-2, the J gene TRBJ2-3; no definite D call. Germline assignment: CDR1 SGHTA and CDR2 FQGNSA. The CDR3 consists of 13 residues. The V and J ends lost 5 bases and 4 bases respectively, with 10 bases between them.

The chain combines TRBV5-1 with TRBJ2-7; D not certain. Germline V CDR1 and CDR2: SGHRS, YFSETQ. The CDR3 has 14 amino acids. The germline V and J ends were trimmed by 0 bases and 2 bases, with 9 bases remaining between them. The CDR3 coding sequence is TGCGCCAGCAGCTTGGCCAAGGCGCCCTACGAGCAGTACTTC. It translates to CASSLAKAPYEQYF.

This CDR3 is CASSQDLGSEQYF. CDR3 bases: TGCGCCAGCAGCCAAGATCTAGGCAGCGAGCAGTACTTC. The chain employs TRBV4-3 and TRBJ2-5, with D uncertain. The assigned J gene may be wrong: the sequence end matches TRBJ2-7 better. The CDR3 runs to 13 residues. Germline V gene data show CDR1 as LGHNA and CDR2 as YSLEER.

V usage is TRBV20-1 and J usage is TRBJ2-3; D may be TRBD2 (6 bases). The CDR3 spans 14 residues. CDR1 and CDR2 (germline): DFQATT, SNEGSKA (reference sequence). Trimming shortened V by 7 bases and J by 1 base, and 15 bases separated the two germline ends. CDR3 in amino acids: CSVLAGGGTDTQYF. CDR3 nucleotides: TGCAGTGTCTTAGCAGGAGGGGGCACAGATACGCAGTATTTT.

This rearrangement joins TRBV6-1 to TRBJ2-5; 8 positions match TRBD2. Germline trimming cut 6 bases from V and 3 bases from J; bases unmatched to any gene: 15. Germline V CDR1 and CDR2: MNHNS, SASEGT. This CDR3 spans 17 amino acids. CDR3: CASSLLLPGLGKETQYF. The CDR3 DNA sequence: TGTGCCAGCAGCCTCCTGCTTCCGGGACTAGGGAAAGAGACCCAGTACTTC.

This clonotype was counted many times. This chain links TRBV7-4 with TRBJ2-7; D is uncertain. V gave up 1 base and J gave up 7 bases, with 14 bases separating them. There are 14 residues in the CDR3. CDR1 is SGHVT and CDR2 is SQSDAQ in the germline V gene. The CDR3 DNA sequence: TGTGCCAGCAGCTTAGGGTACAGCACCTGGGAGCAGTACTTC. It codes for CASSLGYSTWEQYF.

The chain is built from TRBV3-1 and TRBJ2-1; maybe TRBD2 (6 bases). The CDR3 runs 14 residues. V was shortened by 4 bases and J by 5 bases, with 12 bases between the two germline ends. Germline-derived CDR1 and CDR2 are LGHDT and YNNKEL (reference sequence). The CDR3 region has the DNA TGTGCCAGCAGCCGCTGGGACTCAGACAATGAGCAGTTCTTC. It encodes CASSRWDSDNEQFF.

The chain couples TRBV7-6 to TRBJ2-1; D may be TRBD1 (7 bases). There are 15 residues in the CDR3. V was clipped by 4 bases and J by 5 bases, with 15 bases between them. Germline values: CDR1 SGHVS, CDR2 FNYEAQ. The CDR3 bases are TGTGCCAGCAGCTCAAAGGCGGGACAGAACAATGAGCAGTTCTTC. This codes for CASSSKAGQNNEQFF.

Many counts were recorded for this clonotype. This chain connects TRBV18 to TRBJ2-5; 7 bases map to TRBD1. The ends lost 8 bases at V and 3 bases at J; junction bases unmatched: 6. Looked up from germline, CDR1 is KGHSH and CDR2 is LQKENI. The CDR3 contains 13 residues. The CDR3: CASSLGQKETQYF. CDR3 in DNA: TGTGCCAGCAGCTTGGGACAGAAAGAGACCCAGTACTTC.

The chain couples TRBV7-9 to TRBJ1-5; D uncertain. The length of the CDR3 is 17 residues. Per germline, CDR1 SEHNR and CDR2 FQNEAQ (reference sequence). Trimming took 1 base from V and 0 from J, leaving 13 bases between them. CDR3 nucleotide sequence: TGTGCCAGCAGCTTAGGAAATCCCCAAAATAGCAATCAGCCCCAGCATTTT. Translation gives CASSLGNPQNSNQPQHF. The full variable domain, completed using reference TRBV7-9 and TRBJ1-5, is DTGVSQNPRHKITKRGQNVTFRCDPISEHNRLYWYRQTLGQGPEFLTYFQNEAQLEKSRLLSDRFSAERPKGSFSTLEIQRTEQGDSAMYLCASSLGNPQNSNQPQHFGDGTRLSIL.

This clonotype was picked up many times. The V call is TRBV7-9, the J call TRBJ2-7; D is uncertain. Germline V gives CDR1 SEHNR, CDR2 FQNEAQ (reference sequence). The germline V and J ends were trimmed by 0 bases and 4 bases, with 10 bases remaining between them. The CDR3 contains 14 residues. The CDR3 here is CASSLAPVVYEQYF. The CDR3 DNA reads TGTGCCAGCAGCTTAGCGCCTGTGGTTTACGAGCAGTACTTC.

This clonotype was detected many times. The rearrangement links TRBV29-1 to TRBJ2-1, with D uncertain. V lost 3 bases to trimming and J lost 3 bases, with 15 bases between them. CDR1 SQVTM and CDR2 ANQGSEA come from the germline V gene. CDR3 size: 15 residues. This CDR3 reads CSVEGSGSHYNEQFF. CDR3 sequence (DNA): TGCAGCGTTGAGGGCTCCGGGTCCCACTACAATGAGCAGTTCTTC.

Concerning this clonotype itself: At one boundary the junction diverges from the germline segment, which might be a read error. The chain couples TRBV30 to TRBJ1-3, with TRBD1 identical over 9 bases. This CDR3 has 16 residues. Germline V gives CDR1 GTSNPN, CDR2 SVGIG (reference sequence). DNA of the CDR3: TGTGCCTGGAGTCGGGACAGGGTGGGCTCTGGAGACACCATATATTTT. It translates to CAWSRDRVGSGDTIYF.

This clonotype was counted between two and nine times. The V call is TRBV29-1, the J call TRBJ1-1; D is perhaps TRBD1 (6 bases). Germline-derived CDR1 and CDR2 are SQVTM and ANQGSEA. The CDR3 has 12 amino acids. V lost 4 bases to trimming and J lost 5 bases, with 11 bases between them. CDR3 loop: CSVAGHGTEAFF. CDR3 coding DNA: TGCAGCGTTGCGGGACACGGGACTGAAGCTTTCTTT.

The chain employs TRBV7-6 and TRBJ2-3; no clear D gene. V lost 4 bases and J lost 0, with 11 bases in between. The CDR3 is 15 amino acids. Germline V lookup: CDR1 SGHVS, CDR2 FNYEAQ. The DNA for the CDR3 is TGTGCCAGCAGCTCCCGGATCGTTAGCACAGATACGCAGTATTTT. This encodes CASSSRIVSTDTQYF. The variable domain in full, completed from reference TRBV7-6 and TRBJ2-3, reads GAGVSQSPRYKVTKRGQDVALRCDPISGHVSLYWYRQALGQGPEFLTYFNYEAQQDKSGLPNDRFSAERPEGSISTLTIQRTEQRDSAMYRCASSSRIVSTDTQYFGPGTRLTVL.